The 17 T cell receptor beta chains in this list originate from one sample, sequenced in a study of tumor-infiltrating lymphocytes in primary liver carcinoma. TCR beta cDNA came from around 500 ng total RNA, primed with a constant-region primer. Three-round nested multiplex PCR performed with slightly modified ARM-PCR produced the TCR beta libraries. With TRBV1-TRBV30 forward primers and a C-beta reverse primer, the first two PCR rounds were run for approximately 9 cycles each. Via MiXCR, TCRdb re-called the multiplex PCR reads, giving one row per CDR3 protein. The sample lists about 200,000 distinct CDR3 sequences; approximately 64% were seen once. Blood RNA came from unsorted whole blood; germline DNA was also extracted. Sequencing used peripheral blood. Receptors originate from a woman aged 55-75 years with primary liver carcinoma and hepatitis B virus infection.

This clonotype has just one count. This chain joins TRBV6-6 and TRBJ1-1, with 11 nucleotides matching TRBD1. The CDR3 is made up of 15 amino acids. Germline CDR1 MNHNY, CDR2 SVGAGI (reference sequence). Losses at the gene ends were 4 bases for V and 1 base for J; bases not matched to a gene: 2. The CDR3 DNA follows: TGTGCCAGCAGTTGCGGACAGGGGGCGAACACTGAAGCTTTCTTT. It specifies CASSCGQGANTEAFF.

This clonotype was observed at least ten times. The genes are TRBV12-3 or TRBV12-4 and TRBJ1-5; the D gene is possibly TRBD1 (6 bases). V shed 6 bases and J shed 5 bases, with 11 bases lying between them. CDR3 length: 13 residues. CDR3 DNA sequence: TGTGCCAGCAGACGACAGGTGTATCAGCCCCAGCATTTT. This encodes CASRRQVYQPQHF.

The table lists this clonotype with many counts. The CDR3 DNA reads TGCAGCGTAAGGACAGGGTTTGAGACCCAGTACTTC. Amino acid sequence: CSVRTGFETQYF. The rearrangement joins TRBV29-1 to TRBJ2-5; 8 bases fit TRBD1. CDR1 and CDR2 from the germline V gene are SQVTM and ANQGSEA. The CDR3 loop spans 12 amino acids. The trim removed 6 bases at V and 5 bases at J, leaving 5 bases unmatched.

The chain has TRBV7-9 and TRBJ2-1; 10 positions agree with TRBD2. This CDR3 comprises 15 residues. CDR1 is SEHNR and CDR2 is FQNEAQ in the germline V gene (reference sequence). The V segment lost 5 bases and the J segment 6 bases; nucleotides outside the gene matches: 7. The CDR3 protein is CASSPSGRAGNEQFF. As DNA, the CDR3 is TGTGCCAGCAGCCCCAGCGGGAGGGCGGGCAATGAGCAGTTCTTC.

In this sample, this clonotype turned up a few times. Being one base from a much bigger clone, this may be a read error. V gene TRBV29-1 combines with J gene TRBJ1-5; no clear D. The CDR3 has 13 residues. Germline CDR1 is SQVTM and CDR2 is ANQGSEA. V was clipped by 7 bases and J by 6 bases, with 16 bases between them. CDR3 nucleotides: TGCAGCGCTCAAGACACGGGCGGTCAGCCCCAGCATTTT. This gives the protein CSAQDTGGQPQHF.

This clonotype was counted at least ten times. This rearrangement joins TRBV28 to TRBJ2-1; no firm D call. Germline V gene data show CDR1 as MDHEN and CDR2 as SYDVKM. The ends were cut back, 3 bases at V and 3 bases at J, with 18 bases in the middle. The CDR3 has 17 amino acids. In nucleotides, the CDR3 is TGTGCCAGCAGTTTTTTCTCGCTTAGGGCCCACTACAATGAGCAGTTCTTC. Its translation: CASSFFSLRAHYNEQFF.

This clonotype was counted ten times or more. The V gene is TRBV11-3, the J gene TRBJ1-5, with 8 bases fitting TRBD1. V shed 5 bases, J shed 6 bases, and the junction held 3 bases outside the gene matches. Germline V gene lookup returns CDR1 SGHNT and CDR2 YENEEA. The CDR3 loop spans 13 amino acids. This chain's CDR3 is CASSRTGSQPQHF. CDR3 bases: TGTGCCAGCAGCCGGACAGGGTCTCAGCCCCAGCATTTT.

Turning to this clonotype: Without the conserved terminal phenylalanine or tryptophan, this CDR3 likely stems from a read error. CDR3 protein: CASSWTGANNSPLHS. CDR3 DNA sequence: TGTGCCAGTAGCTGGACAGGGGCCAATAATTCACCCCTCCACTCT. V gene TRBV11-2 combines with J gene TRBJ1-6, with 9 bases matching TRBD1. CDR1 SGHAT and CDR2 FQNNGV come from the germline V gene. The CDR3 spans 15 residues.

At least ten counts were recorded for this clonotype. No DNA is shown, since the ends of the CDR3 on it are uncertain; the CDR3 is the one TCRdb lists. The CDR3 spells CASGLVAQGNFF. The chain carries TRBV12-5 and TRBJ2-1; the table's D call, TRBD1, has no DNA check behind it. The CDR3 comprises 12 residues, both ends counted. From germline, CDR1 is LGHNT and CDR2 FRNRAP.

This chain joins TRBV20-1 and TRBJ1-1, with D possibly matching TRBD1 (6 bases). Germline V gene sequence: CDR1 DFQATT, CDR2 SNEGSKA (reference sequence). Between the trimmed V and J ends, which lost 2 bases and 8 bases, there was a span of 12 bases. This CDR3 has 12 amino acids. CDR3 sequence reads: CSARLGGREAFF. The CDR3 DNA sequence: TGCAGTGCTAGATTGGGGGGCAGGGAAGCTTTCTTT.

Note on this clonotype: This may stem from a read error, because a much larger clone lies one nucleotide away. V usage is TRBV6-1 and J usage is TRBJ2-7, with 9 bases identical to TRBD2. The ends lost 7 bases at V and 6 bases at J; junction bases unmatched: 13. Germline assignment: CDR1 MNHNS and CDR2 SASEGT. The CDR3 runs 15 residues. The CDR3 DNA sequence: TGTGCCAGCACTGAGGCGAGCGGGAGGACTGGCGAGCAGTACTTC. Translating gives CASTEASGRTGEQYF.

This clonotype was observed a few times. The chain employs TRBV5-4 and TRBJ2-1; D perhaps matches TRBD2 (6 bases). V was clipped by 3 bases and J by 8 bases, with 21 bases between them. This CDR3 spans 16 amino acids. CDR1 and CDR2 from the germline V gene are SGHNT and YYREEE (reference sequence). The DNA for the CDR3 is TGTGCCAGCAGCTCTTTAGGGCGGGACTCTTACGATGAGCAGTTCTTC. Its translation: CASSSLGRDSYDEQFF.

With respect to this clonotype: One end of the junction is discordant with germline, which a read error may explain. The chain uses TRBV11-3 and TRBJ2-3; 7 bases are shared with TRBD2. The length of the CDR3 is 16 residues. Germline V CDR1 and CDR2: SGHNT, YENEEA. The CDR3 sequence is CASSLYPGGSTETQYF. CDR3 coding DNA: TGTGCCAGTAGCTTATATCCGGGGGGATCCACAGAAACGCAGTATTTT.

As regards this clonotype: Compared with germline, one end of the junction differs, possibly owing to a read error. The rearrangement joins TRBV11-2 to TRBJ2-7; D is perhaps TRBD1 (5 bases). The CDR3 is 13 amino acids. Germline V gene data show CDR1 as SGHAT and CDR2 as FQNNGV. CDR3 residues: CASSSTGTYDQYF. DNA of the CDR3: TGTGCCAGCAGCAGCACAGGAACCTACGACCAGTACTTC.

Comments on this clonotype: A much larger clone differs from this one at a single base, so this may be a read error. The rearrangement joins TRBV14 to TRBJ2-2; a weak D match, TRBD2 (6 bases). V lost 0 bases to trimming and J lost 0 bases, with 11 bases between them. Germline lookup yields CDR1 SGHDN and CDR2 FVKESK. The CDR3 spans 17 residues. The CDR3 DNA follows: TGTGCCAGCAGCCAAGAGCGACTAGTCGCGAACACCGGGGAGCTGTTTTTT. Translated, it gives CASSQERLVANTGELFF.

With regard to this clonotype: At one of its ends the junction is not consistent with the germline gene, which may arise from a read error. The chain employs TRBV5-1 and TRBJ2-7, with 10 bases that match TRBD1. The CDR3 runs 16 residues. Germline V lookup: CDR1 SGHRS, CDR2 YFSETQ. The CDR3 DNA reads TGCGCCAGCAGCTCCCGGGACAGGGGCCTCTCCTACGATCAGTACTTC. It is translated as CASSSRDRGLSYDQYF.

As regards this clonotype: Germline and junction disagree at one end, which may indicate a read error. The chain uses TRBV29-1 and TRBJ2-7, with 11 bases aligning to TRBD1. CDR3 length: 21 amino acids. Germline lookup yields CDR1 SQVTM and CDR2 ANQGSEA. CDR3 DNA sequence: TGCAGCGTTGAAGTGTTAATCCGGGACAGGGGGTTAATTGCGGGTTCCTACGAGCGGTACTTC. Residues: CSVEVLIRDRGLIAGSYERYF.